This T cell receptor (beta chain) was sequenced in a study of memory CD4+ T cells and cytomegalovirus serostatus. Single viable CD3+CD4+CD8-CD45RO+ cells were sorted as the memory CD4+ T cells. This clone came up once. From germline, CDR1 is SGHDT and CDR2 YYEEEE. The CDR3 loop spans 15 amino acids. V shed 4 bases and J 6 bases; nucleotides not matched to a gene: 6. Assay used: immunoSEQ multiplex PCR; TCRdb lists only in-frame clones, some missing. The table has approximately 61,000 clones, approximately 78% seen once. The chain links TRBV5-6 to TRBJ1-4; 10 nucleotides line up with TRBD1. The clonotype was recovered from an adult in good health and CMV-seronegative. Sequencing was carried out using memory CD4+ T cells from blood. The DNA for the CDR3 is TGTGCCAGCAGCATGACAGGGGGCATCGATGAAAAACTGTTTTTT. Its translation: CASSMTGGIDEKLFF.